Listed below are T cell receptor beta chains from one sample, sequenced in a study of graft-versus-host responses after intestinal transplantation. Profiling relied on immunoSEQ multiplex PCR, and the TCRdb table lists in-frame clones only, not all of them. This sample has approximately 90,000 clones; approximately 94% occur once, and the top ten carry about 2%. These receptors have no identified antigens. This sample comprised unstimulated CD8+ T cells sorted from spleen or lymph node cells, obtained before intestinal transplant. These receptors originate from a human donor who received an intestinal transplant. Each CDR3 is given with its conserved first and last residue. The D gene is left open where the match is weak. Some rows mark clone size as missing; the rest say once, few, many or name a class of expanded clone.

-	TRBV27	-	TRBJ2-7	TGTGCCAGCAGTTTAGGGAGGCGGTACGAGCAGTACTTC	CASSLGRRYEQYF
once	TRBV9	TRBD2	TRBJ2-7	TGTGCCAGCAGCGTATCGGGAGGGTACGAGCAGTACTTC	CASSVSGGYEQYF
-	TRBV7-8	-	TRBJ2-5	TGTGCCAGCAGCTTAGCGCTTCGGTTCGAAGAGACCCAGTACTTC	CASSLALRFEETQYF
-	TRBV7-9	TRBD2	TRBJ2-7	TGTGCCAGCAGCCCTGGGACTAGCGGGGGGGTCTCCTACGAGCAGTACTTC	CASSPGTSGGVSYEQYF
once	TRBV27	TRBD1	TRBJ2-3	TGTGCCAGCGGAGTACAGGGGAGCACAGATACGCAGTATTTT	CASGVQGSTDTQYF
-	TRBV7-9	TRBD2	TRBJ2-1	TGTGCCAGCAGCCCCGTAGGCGGGGGTCCCAATGAGCAGTTCTTC	CASSPVGGGPNEQFF
once	TRBV9	TRBD1	TRBJ1-1	TGTGCCAGCAGGCCACCCCCCGGGACAGGGAGGGTGAACACTGAAGCTTTCTTT	CASRPPPGTGRVNTEAFF
-	TRBV2	-	TRBJ2-3	TGTGCCAGCAGTGAAGAGGGGGGGTCGACAGATACGCAGTATTTT	CASSEEGGSTDTQYF
-	TRBV29-1	TRBD1	TRBJ2-7	TGCAGCGGCTCTAACCCTACAGGGGGGAACGAGCAGTACTTC	CSGSNPTGGNEQYF
-	TRBV7-9	-	TRBJ2-7	TGTGCCAGCAGCTTTCTGGTCGGAGGCGAGCAGTACTTC	CASSFLVGGEQYF
-	TRBV10-3	TRBD1	TRBJ1-1	TGTGCCATCAGTGAGTCGGGGCAGGGGGCCACTGAAGCTTTCTTT	CAISESGQGATEAFF
-	TRBV5-6	-	TRBJ2-5	TGTGCCAGCACCCGAGGGGCTGCGGGGTATGTTAAAGAGACCCAGTACTTC	CASTRGAAGYVKETQYF
-	TRBV19	-	TRBJ2-7	TGTGCCAGTAGTTCACGCGGGGGCGACGAGCAGTACTTC	CASSSRGGDEQYF
-	TRBV11-2	-	TRBJ1-1	TGTGCCAGCAGCTTATCCCCCGGAGGGACTGAAGCTTTCTTT	CASSLSPGGTEAFF
-	TRBV15	-	TRBJ2-7	TGTGCCACCAGCAGAGATCGGGGGAGCTCCTACGAGCAGTACTTC	CATSRDRGSSYEQYF
-	TRBV30	-	TRBJ2-7	TGTGCCTGGAGCTCCGCTAGCCGGCTCTACGAGCAGTACTTC	CAWSSASRLYEQYF
-	TRBV11-2	TRBD1	TRBJ1-2	TGTGCCAGCAGCTTAGCAAGGGACAGCGCCTTAAACTATGGCTACACCTTC	CASSLARDSALNYGYTF
-	TRBV6-5	-	TRBJ1-2	TGTGCCAGCAGTTACGAACAGAAGGTCTATGGCTACACCTTC	CASSYEQKVYGYTF
once	TRBV27	-	TRBJ2-3	TGTGCCAGCGCACTTGAGGGGGGGCCCTCAGATACGCAGTATTTT	CASALEGGPSDTQYF
once	TRBV10-2	-	TRBJ1-3	TGCGCCAGCAGTGAAGACAGATACTCTGGAAACACCATATATTTT	CASSEDRYSGNTIYF
-	TRBV7-2	TRBD2	TRBJ2-3	TGTGCCAGCAGCTTAACTATTTACGGGGGGGCGGCAGATACGCAGTATTTT	CASSLTIYGGAADTQYF
-	TRBV4-1	-	TRBJ2-5	TGCGCCAGCAGCCAAGACAGGGGACAAGAGACCCAGTACTTC	CASSQDRGQETQYF
-	TRBV6-1	-	TRBJ1-2	TGTGCCAGCACCGACAGGACCTATGGCTACACCTTC	CASTDRTYGYTF
once	TRBV7-8	-	TRBJ1-1	TGTGCCAGCAGCTTAGAAGTCATCCGGGGGGCTGGGGGCACTGAAGCTTTCTTT	CASSLEVIRGAGGTEAFF
-	TRBV11-2	TRBD2	TRBJ2-1	TGTGCCAGCAGCCGAGGGAGGGCGATGGGGGACCATGAGCAGTTCTTC	CASSRGRAMGDHEQFF
-	TRBV5-6	TRBD1	TRBJ2-7	TGTGCCAGCAGCCCCGGGACAGGGCCCGAGGAGCAGTACTTC	CASSPGTGPEEQYF
-	TRBV27	-	TRBJ2-7	TGTGCCAGCAGTTTACAGGGTTACTACGAGCAGTACTTC	CASSLQGYYEQYF
-	TRBV11-2	TRBD1	TRBJ1-2	TGTGCCAGCAGCTCAGGACAGGGGGCGGATGGCTACACCTTC	CASSSGQGADGYTF
-	TRBV5-1	-	TRBJ2-5	TGCGCCAGCCTCTCGGAAAGCGGCCAAGAGACCCAGTACTTC	CASLSESGQETQYF
-	TRBV7-9	-	TRBJ2-7	TGTGCCAGCAGCTCCCGCGTGGCCTCGGGGGAGCAGTACTTC	CASSSRVASGEQYF
-	TRBV10-3	TRBD2	TRBJ2-3	TGTGCCATCAGTGAACCGAGCGGGGGGGTCGATACGCAGTATTTT	CAISEPSGGVDTQYF
-	TRBV10-2	TRBD1	TRBJ2-5	TGCGCCAGCAGATCGATTGCCCGGACAGGGGAGACCCAGTACTTC	CASRSIARTGETQYF
-	TRBV9	TRBD1	TRBJ1-4	TGTGCCAGCAGCGTATCGGAGACAGGGGCATTTGGCGGTGAAAAACTGTTTTTT	CASSVSETGAFGGEKLFF
-	TRBV5-6	TRBD1	TRBJ1-2	TGTGCCAGCAGCTCGGGACAGGTCTATGGCTACACCTTC	CASSSGQVYGYTF
-	TRBV29-1	-	TRBJ1-2	TGCAGCGTTGGCGAAGAGGTTTCGGATGGCTACACCTTC	CSVGEEVSDGYTF
-	TRBV2	TRBD2	TRBJ2-2	TGTGCCAGCAGTGACACTACAGGGCTAGCGGGTCAGACCTCTACCGGGGAGCTGTTTTTT	CASSDTTGLAGQTSTGELFF
-	TRBV30	-	TRBJ2-1	TGTGCCTGGAGCCAAGACACGAGCTCCTACAATGAGCAGTTCTTC	CAWSQDTSSYNEQFF
-	TRBV29-1	TRBD1	TRBJ1-1	TGCAGCGTTGAGAAGGACAGGGAAGGGGGCACTGAAGCTTTCTTT	CSVEKDREGGTEAFF
once	TRBV27	-	TRBJ2-7	TGTGCCAGCAGTTACCCCATTCGGGGCGAGCAGTACTTC	CASSYPIRGEQYF
-	TRBV12-5	-	TRBJ2-2	TGTGCTAGTGGGGGCCTTATAACGTTAGGGGAGCTGTTTTTT	CASGGLITLGELFF
once	TRBV7-9	-	TRBJ1-1	TGTGCCAGCAGCTTAGTAAAAGGGGTAAACACTGAAGCTTTCTTT	CASSLVKGVNTEAFF
-	TRBV28	-	TRBJ2-7	TGTGCCAGCAGTTTACCGACAGCCACAACCGAGCAGTACTTC	CASSLPTATTEQYF
-	TRBV27	-	TRBJ2-4	TGTGCCAGCAGTTGGGCCGTACATGTCCCCAAAAACATTCAGTACTTC	CASSWAVHVPKNIQYF
-	TRBV5-4	-	TRBJ1-3	TGTGCCAGCAGCTTCATCGGGGGTCTCTCTGGAAACACCATATATTTT	CASSFIGGLSGNTIYF
-	TRBV4-3	-	TRBJ1-1	TGCGCCAGCAGCCAAGACGTCGGGGGGAACACTGAAGCTTTCTTT	CASSQDVGGNTEAFF
-	TRBV2	-	TRBJ2-1	TGTGCCAGCAGTGAGGAGGGCCTGGGGCAGTTCTTC	CASSEEGLGQFF
-	TRBV4-1	TRBD1	TRBJ1-4	TGCGCCAGCAGCCGGGGGGGACAGGGAACTAATGAAAAACTGTTTTTT	CASSRGGQGTNEKLFF
-	TRBV30	-	TRBJ1-2	TGTGCCTGGAGTGTAGGGGGGGCCGGTCATGGCTACACCTTC	CAWSVGGAGHGYTF
-	TRBV13	TRBD2	TRBJ2-2	TGTGCCAGCAGCTTGCGGGGGGTCGCCGGGGAGCTGTTTTTT	CASSLRGVAGELFF
-	TRBV7-9	-	TRBJ2-1	TGTGCCAGCAGCTCCCCCGGTAGCGGATCCTCCTACAATGAGCAGTTCTTC	CASSSPGSGSSYNEQFF
-	TRBV5-1	TRBD1	TRBJ2-2	TGCGCCAGCAGCTTGATTGTGATCGCAATGACAGGGGCGCCCACCGGGGAGCTGTTTTTT	CASSLIVIAMTGAPTGELFF